The 30 T cell receptor beta chains listed next were all sequenced from one sample in a study of cytomegalovirus exposure and HLA in healthy donors. Both 60 Vbeta primers and 13 Jbeta primers went into the PCR. The data were produced by immunoSEQ multiplex PCR, yet TCRdb's version contains in-frame clones alone and is incomplete. The data hold 190,000 or so clones, with 80% to 85% observed a single time. The sequencing sample was made of PBMCs. All receptors come from a man in his forties or fifties in good health and CMV-seronegative.

The table lists this clone with a few counts. This chain joins TRBV5-6 and TRBJ2-5; maybe TRBD2 (5 bases). V lost 2 bases and J 0 bases, leaving 17 bases between the germline ends. Germline loops: CDR1 SGHDT, CDR2 YYEEEE. This CDR3 has 17 residues. The CDR3: CASSFSRRRRYQETQYF. The CDR3 DNA sequence: TGTGCCAGCAGCTTTTCTAGGAGGAGAAGGTACCAAGAGACCCAGTACTTC.

The CDR3 DNA reads TGTGCCAGCAGTGCACCTAGCGGGAGAGAAGAGACCCAGTACTTC. This translates into CASSAPSGREETQYF. This chain joins TRBV28 and TRBJ2-5, with 10 positions matching TRBD2. The CDR3 is 15 amino acids. Losses at the gene ends were 5 bases for V and 3 bases for J; bases not matched to a gene: 6. Germline CDR1 and CDR2: MDHEN and SYDVKM. Together with reference TRBV28 and TRBJ2-5, the CDR3 gives the full variable domain: DVKVTQSSRYLVKRTGEKVFLECVQDMDHENMFWYRQDPGLGLRLIYFSYDVKMKEKGDIPEGYSVSREKKERFSLILESASTNQTSMYLCASSAPSGREETQYFGPGTRLLVL.

CDR3: CASGSGQVNEQFF. The CDR3, as DNA: TGTGCTAGTGGATCGGGACAGGTCAATGAGCAGTTCTTC. The chain carries TRBV12-5 and TRBJ2-1; 8 bases are a match to TRBD1. Germline CDR1 reads LGHNT; CDR2 reads FRNRAP. Trimming removed 6 bases from V and 6 bases from J; junction bases left unmatched: 4. This CDR3 is 13 amino acids long.

This clone has more than one count but fewer than ten. The rearrangement links TRBV5-1 to TRBJ1-1; no reliable D call. There are 15 residues in the CDR3. Trimming left V 1 base short and J 0 bases short, with 10 bases between. Germline lookup yields CDR1 SGHRS and CDR2 YFSETQ. The CDR3 reads CASSLFPGMNTEAFF. The CDR3 DNA sequence: TGCGCCAGCAGCTTGTTCCCCGGTATGAACACTGAAGCTTTCTTT.

This chain links TRBV18 with TRBJ2-2; the D gene is possibly TRBD2 (6 bases). The CDR3 contains 14 residues. CDR1 is KGHSH, CDR2 LQKENI, per germline. V was trimmed by 6 bases and J by 6 bases, leaving 14 bases between them. This CDR3 reads CASSLGGAPGELFF. In DNA form, the CDR3 reads TGTGCCAGCTCCCTTGGAGGGGCCCCCGGGGAGCTGTTTTTT.

V usage is TRBV7-9 and J usage is TRBJ2-5; 7 bases match TRBD1. This CDR3 contains 14 residues. Unmatched junction bases numbered 4, after V lost 5 bases and J lost 1 base. Germline V gene sequence: CDR1 SEHNR, CDR2 FQNEAQ (reference sequence). The DNA for the CDR3 is TGTGCCAGCAGCCAGAGACAGGGCCAAGAGACCCAGTACTTC. Amino acid sequence: CASSQRQGQETQYF.

This clone was seen only once. The V call is TRBV2, the J call TRBJ2-1, with 7 bases fitting TRBD2. CDR1 and CDR2 from the germline V gene are SNHLY and FYNNEI. This CDR3 region has 15 residues. The V and J ends lost 4 bases and 3 bases, in that order; junction bases with no gene match: 6. CDR3 bases: TGTGCCAGCAGTGTAAGCGGGGTGGGCTACAATGAGCAGTTCTTC. Translated: CASSVSGVGYNEQFF.

This chain links TRBV5-1 with TRBJ1-1; D not resolved. CDR1 SGHRS and CDR2 YFSETQ come from the germline V gene. The CDR3 totals 14 residues. V dropped 1 base and J dropped 4 bases, with 11 bases sitting between them. CDR3 sequence reads: CASSLPVGGTEAFF. For the CDR3, the DNA is TGCGCCAGCAGCTTGCCGGTGGGAGGCACTGAAGCTTTCTTT.

The chain has TRBV5-1 and TRBJ2-5; TRBD2 agrees at 11 bases. The J call may be mistaken, given a closer DNA end match to TRBJ2-7. CDR1 SGHRS and CDR2 YFSETQ come from the germline V gene. This CDR3 comprises 16 residues. This chain's CDR3 is CASKPSTSGITYEQYF. In DNA, the CDR3 is TGCGCCAGCAAACCTTCGACTAGCGGGATAACCTACGAGCAGTACTTC.

This clone was observed a handful of times. This chain uses TRBV19 with TRBJ2-2; 13 bases line up with TRBD2. Losses at the gene ends were 5 bases for V and 11 bases for J; bases not matched to a gene: 8. This CDR3 is 15 amino acids long. Germline V gene lookup returns CDR1 LNHDA and CDR2 SQIVND (reference sequence). The CDR3 DNA reads as TGTGCCAGTAGTGGGGGACTAGCGGGGAAAGGCGAGCTGTTTTTT. It encodes CASSGGLAGKGELFF. The entire variable domain, with the rest obtained from reference TRBV19 and TRBJ2-2, is as follows: DGGITQSPKYLFRKEGQNVTLSCEQNLNHDAMYWYRQDPGQGLRLIYYSQIVNDFQKGDIAEGYSVSREKKESFPLTVTSAQKNPTAFYLCASSGGLAGKGELFFGEGSRLTVL.

This rearrangement joins TRBV11-2 to TRBJ2-7; TRBD2 might be the D (6 bases). In germline, CDR1 is SGHAT, CDR2 FQNNGV. The CDR3 spans 13 residues. V shed 5 bases and J shed 5 bases, with 13 bases lying between them. This chain's CDR3 is CASSLLALNEQYF. For the CDR3, the DNA is TGTGCCAGCAGCCTCCTAGCGCTGAACGAGCAGTACTTC.

V and J are TRBV7-2 and TRBJ1-3; D may be TRBD1 (5 bases). Trimming removed 5 bases at V and 1 base at J, with 12 bases between. CDR1 SGHTA and CDR2 FQGNSA come from the germline V gene. The CDR3 contains 15 residues. The CDR3 sequence: CASSPGQISGNTIYF. For the CDR3, the DNA is TGTGCCAGCAGCCCAGGGCAGATTTCTGGAAACACCATATATTTT. Full variable domain (missing parts from reference TRBV7-2 and TRBJ1-3): GAGVSQSPSNKVTEKGKDVELRCDPISGHTALYWYRQSLGQGLEFLIYFQGNSAPDKSGLPSDRFSAERTGGSVSTLTIQRTQQEDSAVYLCASSPGQISGNTIYFGEGSWLTVV.

This clone turned up a few times. The V call is TRBV4-3, the J call TRBJ1-4, with D unclear. V lost 0 bases and J lost 8, with 16 bases in between. The CDR3 covers 16 residues. Germline values: CDR1 LGHNA, CDR2 YSLEER. In DNA form, the CDR3 reads TGCGCCAGCAGCCAAGATCACCCCGGGGAGGTAGAAAAACTGTTTTTT. Amino acids: CASSQDHPGEVEKLFF.

V usage is TRBV18 and J usage is TRBJ2-6, with 10 bases fitting TRBD1. V lost 9 bases and J lost 0; bases outside the gene matches: 8. Germline V gene data show CDR1 as KGHSH and CDR2 as LQKENI. The CDR3 runs to 17 residues. CDR3 nucleotide sequence: TGTGCCAGTTACCCGGGACAGGGGCTCTCTGGGGCCAACGTCCTGACTTTC. Protein: CASYPGQGLSGANVLTF.

The chain links TRBV6-5 to TRBJ1-3; D ambiguous. This CDR3 comprises 15 residues. Trimming removed 6 bases from V and 0 bases from J, with 12 bases in between. Germline values: CDR1 MNHEY, CDR2 SVGAGI. The CDR3 loop reads CASRPGLASGNTIYF. The CDR3 DNA is TGTGCCAGCAGACCCGGACTTGCCTCTGGAAACACCATATATTTT.

V usage is TRBV2 and J usage is TRBJ1-1, with TRBD1 matching over 9 bases. The germline V gene encodes CDR1 SNHLY and CDR2 FYNNEI. This CDR3 contains 15 residues. The V segment lost 3 bases and the J segment 2 bases; nucleotides outside the gene matches: 4. Here the CDR3 reads CASSERDRVNTEAFF. CDR3 in DNA: TGTGCCAGCAGTGAGAGGGACAGGGTAAACACTGAAGCTTTCTTT. The variable domain in full, completed from reference TRBV2 and TRBJ1-1, reads EPEVTQTPSHQVTQMGQEVILRCVPISNHLYFYWYRQILGQKVEFLVSFYNNEISEKSEIFDDQFSVERPDGSNFTLKIRSTKLEDSAMYFCASSERDRVNTEAFFGQGTRLTVV.

V and J are TRBV7-8 and TRBJ1-5; 7 bases agree with TRBD1. CDR1 and CDR2 (germline): SGHVS, FQNEAQ. With 1 base clipped from V and 5 bases from J, the junction kept 5 bases outside the gene matches. The CDR3 is made up of 15 amino acids. The CDR3 spells CASSLGRDRDQPQHF. In DNA, the CDR3 is TGTGCCAGCAGCTTAGGGCGGGACAGAGATCAGCCCCAGCATTTT. The full variable domain, with the rest looked up from reference TRBV7-8 and TRBJ1-5, is GAGVSQSPRYKVAKRGQDVALRCDPISGHVSLFWYQQALGQGPEFLTYFQNEAQLDKSGLPSDRFFAERPEGSVSTLKIQRTQQEDSAVYLCASSLGRDRDQPQHFGDGTRLSIL.

This clone was seen a single time. This rearrangement joins TRBV5-1 to TRBJ2-5; 11 bases map to TRBD1. The germline V gene encodes CDR1 SGHRS and CDR2 YFSETQ. J was trimmed by 11 bases and V by 4 bases; bases with no gene match: 10. CDR3 size: 14 residues. The CDR3 protein is CASSPGQGADQQYF. Here the CDR3 DNA reads TGCGCCAGCAGCCCTGGACAGGGGGCGGATCAGCAGTACTTC. The full variable domain, completed using reference TRBV5-1 and TRBJ2-5, is KAGVTQTPRYLIKTRGQQVTLSCSPISGHRSVSWYQQTPGQGLQFLFEYFSETQRNKGNFPGRFSGRQFSNSRSEMNVSTLELGDSALYLCASSPGQGADQQYFGPGTRLLVL.

The chain recombines TRBV19 with TRBJ2-3; 8 positions match TRBD1. In germline, CDR1 is LNHDA, CDR2 SQIVND (reference sequence). The CDR3 loop spans 15 amino acids. Trimming removed 4 bases from V and 4 bases from J; junction bases left unmatched: 7. The CDR3 DNA reads TGTGCCAGTAGTACAAACAGGGGGAGCCCAGATACGCAGTATTTT. Its protein is CASSTNRGSPDTQYF.

The rearrangement uses TRBV10-3 and TRBJ2-3, with a possible D match to TRBD2 (6 bases). V was clipped by 4 bases and J by 0 bases, with 11 bases between them. This CDR3 is built from 15 residues. Looked up from germline, CDR1 is ENHRY and CDR2 is SYGVKD. CDR3 nucleotide sequence: TGTGCCATCAGTGCCGGGGGTCGTAGCACAGATACGCAGTATTTT. It is translated as CAISAGGRSTDTQYF.

The chain joins TRBV2 to TRBJ1-2; D gene uncertain. The V end lost 0 bases, the J end lost 4 bases, and 6 bases lay between the germline ends. Per germline, CDR1 SNHLY and CDR2 FYNNEI. This CDR3 has 13 residues. CDR3 sequence (DNA): TGTGCCAGCAGTGAAGCGCCCGGCTATGGCTACACCTTC. Its protein product is CASSEAPGYGYTF.

The CDR3 DNA reads TGCGCCAGCAGCTACTGGACAGGGACCGGGGAGCTGTTTTTT. It is translated as CASSYWTGTGELFF. The chain is built from TRBV4-3 and TRBJ2-2; 8 bases fit TRBD1. The junction had 4 bases not matched to a gene; V was cut back by 5 bases and J by 5 bases. The CDR3 is made up of 14 amino acids. CDR1 is LGHNA, CDR2 YSLEER, per germline.

The rearrangement uses TRBV6-6 and TRBJ2-7; the match to TRBD1 covers 7 bases. Germline CDR1 reads MNHNY; CDR2 reads SVGAGI (reference sequence). The CDR3 is made up of 13 amino acids. Trimming at V came to 11 bases and at J to 5 bases, leaving 12 bases not matched to a gene. The CDR3: CASTSGDSNEQYF. The CDR3 bases are TGTGCCTCGACGTCCGGGGACAGCAACGAGCAGTACTTC.

V and J are TRBV19 and TRBJ1-1; D unclear. Germline-derived CDR1 and CDR2 are LNHDA and SQIVND (reference sequence). The CDR3 covers 14 residues. V lost 6 bases to trimming and J lost 4 bases, with 15 bases between them. In nucleotides, the CDR3 is TGTGCCAGTAGGGGCCACTATCGGGGCACTGAAGCTTTCTTT. This encodes CASRGHYRGTEAFF. Combining the CDR3 with reference TRBV19 and TRBJ1-1 gives the whole variable domain DGGITQSPKYLFRKEGQNVTLSCEQNLNHDAMYWYRQDPGQGLRLIYYSQIVNDFQKGDIAEGYSVSREKKESFPLTVTSAQKNPTAFYLCASRGHYRGTEAFFGQGTRLTVV.

V usage is TRBV4-1 and J usage is TRBJ2-1; D call uncertain. Trimming removed 3 bases from V and 10 bases from J, with 10 bases in between. The CDR3 runs to 12 residues. The germline V gene has CDR1 MGHRA and CDR2 YSYEKL. DNA of the CDR3: TGCGCCAGCAGCCATTCCAGATGGGAGCAGTTCTTC. It specifies CASSHSRWEQFF.

J is TRBJ2-3 and V is TRBV29-1; 10 nucleotides match TRBD2. Germline V gene sequence: CDR1 SQVTM, CDR2 ANQGSEA. V lost 4 bases, J lost 6 bases, and 7 bases stayed unmatched. The length of the CDR3 is 14 residues. The CDR3 nucleotides read TGCAGCGTTGTGCCTAGCGGGAGTCAGGATACGCAGTATTTT. It specifies CSVVPSGSQDTQYF.

The rearrangement joins TRBV6-6 to TRBJ2-5; 8 bases line up with TRBD1. The J call may be wrong; the DNA end is better matched by TRBJ2-7. CDR1 and CDR2 from the germline V gene are MNHNY and SVGAGI (reference sequence). This CDR3 contains 14 residues. CDR3 bases: TGTGCCAGCAGTCCCCGGACAGGGACCTACGAGCAGTACTTC. Its protein is CASSPRTGTYEQYF.

This clone was found a few times. The CDR3 spells CASRPRGIANEKLFF. The DNA of the CDR3 is TGTGCCAGCCGCCCAAGAGGTATAGCTAATGAAAAACTGTTTTTT. V and J are TRBV28 and TRBJ1-4, with no clear D. Trimming took off 8 bases at V and 3 bases at J, with 16 bases between the two ends. The V gene's germline CDR1 is MDHEN and CDR2 SYDVKM. The CDR3 extends over 15 amino acids.

CDR3 in DNA: TGTGCCAGCAGTTTATTTGAGGGGACAGGGTGGAATGAGCAGTTCTTC. Translation gives CASSLFEGTGWNEQFF. The gene calls are TRBV27 and TRBJ2-1, with TRBD1 matching 9 bases. This CDR3 is 16 amino acids long. Trimming took 1 base from V and 7 from J; bases not matched to a gene: 8. Germline V gene sequence: CDR1 MNHEY, CDR2 SMNVEV (reference sequence).

The chain carries TRBV18 and TRBJ2-7; D is undetermined. V lost 0 bases to trimming and J lost 0 bases, with 6 bases between them. Germline loops: CDR1 KGHSH, CDR2 LQKENI. The CDR3 contains 14 residues. The chain's CDR3 is CASSPPSNSYEQYF. CDR3 coding DNA: TGTGCCAGCTCACCACCGTCCAACTCCTACGAGCAGTACTTC. Full variable domain (outside the CDR3, taken from reference TRBV18 and TRBJ2-7): NAGVMQNPRHLVRRRGQEARLRCSPMKGHSHVYWYRQLPEEGLKFMVYLQKENIIDESGMPKERFSAEFPKEGPSILRIQQVVRGDSAAYFCASSPPSNSYEQYFGPGTRLTVT.